This T cell receptor (beta chain) was sequenced for a study of blood T cell repertoires in COVID-19. Study-wide context: Both acute and convalescent COVID-19 samples were obtained from the United States, Italy and Spain. PBMCs, B-cell-depleted T cells, or T cells provided the cDNA or gDNA that made up the material.

Per the germline V gene, CDR1 is MDHEN and CDR2 is SYDVKM. The CDR3 is made up of 15 amino acids. J gave up 4 bases and V 8 bases, and 12 bases lay outside the gene matches. Living in about 25 US areas, the participants were between roughly 18 and 90 years of age. Participants' own reports of clinical history determined their cohort assignment. The data were produced by immunoSEQ multiplex PCR, yet TCRdb's version contains in-frame clones alone and is incomplete. The sample has 280,000 or so clones; approximately 89% are singletons. The source material was PBMCs or T cells enriched from blood (not recorded which). This chain uses TRBV28 with TRBJ1-1; 8 nucleotides align to TRBD1. The clonotype originates from a woman aged 50 to 65 who had been exposed to COVID-19. The CDR3 loop reads CASLRPDRATTEAFF. The CDR3 coding sequence is TGTGCCAGCCTTCGCCCGGACAGGGCGACCACTGAAGCTTTCTTT. Together with reference TRBV28 and TRBJ1-1, the CDR3 gives the full variable domain: DVKVTQSSRYLVKRTGEKVFLECVQDMDHENMFWYRQDPGLGLRLIYFSYDVKMKEKGDIPEGYSVSREKKERFSLILESASTNQTSMYLCASLRPDRATTEAFFGQGTRLTVV.